This record looks at one TCR beta chain sequence and its context. Its antigen specificity is not known. No much larger clone is present one base from it, and per-base qualities are unavailable. Trimming leaves V shorter by 5 bases and J shorter by 5 bases, with the junction holding 11 bases beyond the gene matches. There are 16 amino acids in the CDR3, from cysteine to phenylalanine inclusive. Kept here is only the CDR3 DNA, which spans 48 bases and is read in frame from base 1. CDR1 and CDR2 (SGHAT, FQNNGV) derive from the germline V gene. The data were obtained in a study of shared clonotypes between healthy human individuals (TCRdb year 2020). About the investigation overall: The cohort comprised a couple of women and a few men aged 18 to 49 years. Libraries were prepared and TCR repertoires were sequenced by different laboratories using diverse techniques, in order to increase sequencing depth and limit assay-specific biases. The study deeply sequenced blood TCR repertoires of 5 or 6 healthy adults to estimate repertoire size and the extent of clonotype sharing between individuals. For each donor, CD4 naive and CD4 memory were each given three plates, CD8 naive was given two plates, and CD8 memory was given one plate. Each donor's leukapheresis produced roughly between about 0.8 and 8.9 billion PBMCs. Broad study findings and their caveats: Across a handful of donors, roughly 5.4% of naive CD4, more than 3% of naive CD8, around 2.5% of memory CD4, and over 0.35% of memory CD8 clonotypes were shared. Even with the large sequencing depth, rarefaction of the sorted-subset datasets indicated that sequencing was incomplete. Because the study included only a small number of donors, the genetic and exposure-history diversity represented was limited. Compared with non-shared clonotypes, the clonotypes found in all four sorted-subset donors had higher generation probabilities. Pairwise subsampling indicated that sequencing depth was expected to affect the degree of clonotype sharing among donors. Naive subsets generally had larger estimated clonotype richness than memory subsets did. Sampling was limited to blood, and TCR repertoires in tissue likely differ from TCR repertoires in blood.

CD8 naive samples were obtained by positive selection for CCR7 among CD45RO-negative cells, yielding a CD45RA+CCR7+ population from which TemRA cells were excluded. Donors were healthy HIV-negative adults with no recently reported acute infections or vaccinations. Every donor was a Caucasian adult living in Nashville, Tennessee, USA. Blood was obtained by leukapheresis, after which PBMCs were separated by Ficoll-Histopaque density gradient centrifugation and cryopreserved in liquid nitrogen vapor phase. Analytical flow cytometry was used to check the purity and quantity of each magnetically sorted T cell population. Genomic DNA was isolated from each sorted fraction and quantified by UV absorbance on a Nanodrop 2000c. TCR CDR3 regions were amplified from genomic DNA by multiplex PCR using the deep immunoSEQ assay. For each cell subset, the extracted genomic DNA was distributed evenly across all wells of several immunoSEQ 96-well plates, and each plate served as one replicate. Each replicate PCR for sorted subsets received approximately 220 ng genomic DNA, equal to tens of thousands of T cell genomes. Purified libraries were quantified with a Qubit 3.0 fluorometer, sized on a Bioanalyzer 2100, and re-quantified with the KAPA Library Quantification kit. Each immunoSEQ 96-well plate was sequenced on its own single-read 150-cycle Illumina NextSeq 550 flow cell. The original pipeline was this. The immunoSEQ output contained only junctional sequences without quality scores, so filtering could not match that applied to full-length reads. To assign V/J genes and CDR3, sequences were annotated against IMGT germline references using PyIR, a Python wrapper for IgBLAST v1.9. Any read was removed if the V/J assignment was weak (E-value above 1e-6), the CDR3 was missing, or the read contained stop codons, out-of-frame junctions, or ambiguous translated residues. V3J clonotypes were defined as sequences sharing an identical inferred V gene, J gene, and CDR3 amino acid sequence. The percentage overlap between two repertoires was calculated by dividing the number of shared unique clonotypes by the size of the smaller repertoire. Three approaches were used to assess repertoire richness: RTK rarefaction, the Chao1 estimator, and Recon v2.1 estimates of unobserved clonotypes. Generation probabilities were computed with OLGA for all TCRbeta clonotypes obtained by the gDNA method from several donors. As stored in TCRdb, this immuneACCESS dataset retains in-frame rearrangements with V and J assigned. A fraction of the clones does not appear; measured against another copy, unresolved V genes explain less than half of the discrepancy, and the remainder lacks a known reason. The D gene and trimming were derived from the DNA, and the V and J assignments and clone size from that table. Within this sample are about 820,000 clones, with more than 85% of them counted one time only. The ten largest clones add up to 20% to 30% of the sample.

The chain couples TRBV11-2 to TRBJ2-5; 10 junctional bases match TRBD1. This sequence was found in a man aged 25-45 years in good health. Sample: naive CD8+ T cells sorted from blood. What this sample's cell subset or site label stands for: CD45RA+CCR7+. This receptor has the CDR3 CASSVTGTGAFETQYF. Read as DNA, the sequence is TGTGCCAGCAGCGTCACCGGGACAGGGGCTTTCGAGACCCAGTACTTC.